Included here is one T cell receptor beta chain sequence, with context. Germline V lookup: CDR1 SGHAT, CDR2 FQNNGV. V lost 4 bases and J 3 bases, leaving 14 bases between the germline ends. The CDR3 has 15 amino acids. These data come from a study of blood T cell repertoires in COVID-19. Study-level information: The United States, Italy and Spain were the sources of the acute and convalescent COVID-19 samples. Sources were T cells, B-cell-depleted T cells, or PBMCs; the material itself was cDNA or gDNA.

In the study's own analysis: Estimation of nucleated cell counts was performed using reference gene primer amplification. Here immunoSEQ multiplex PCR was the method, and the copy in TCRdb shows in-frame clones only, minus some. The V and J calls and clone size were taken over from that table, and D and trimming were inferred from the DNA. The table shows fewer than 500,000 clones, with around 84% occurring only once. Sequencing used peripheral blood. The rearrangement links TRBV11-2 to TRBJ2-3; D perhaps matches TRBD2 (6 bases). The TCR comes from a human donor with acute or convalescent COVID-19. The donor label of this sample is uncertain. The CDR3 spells CASSSGSRRTDTQYF. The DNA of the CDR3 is TGTGCCAGCAGCTCCGGGAGTCGCAGAACAGATACGCAGTATTTT.